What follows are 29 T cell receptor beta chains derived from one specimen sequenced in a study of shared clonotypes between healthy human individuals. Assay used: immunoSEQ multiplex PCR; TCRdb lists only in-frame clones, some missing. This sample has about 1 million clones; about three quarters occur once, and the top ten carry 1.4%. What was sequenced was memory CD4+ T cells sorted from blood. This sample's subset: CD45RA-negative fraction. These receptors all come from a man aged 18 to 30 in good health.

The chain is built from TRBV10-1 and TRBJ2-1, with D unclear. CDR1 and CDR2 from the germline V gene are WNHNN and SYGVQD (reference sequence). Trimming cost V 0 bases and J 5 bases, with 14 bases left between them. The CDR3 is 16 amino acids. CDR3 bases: TGCGCCAGCAGTGAGTCCCTGGGTTCAATTAACAATGAGCAGTTCTTC. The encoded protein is CASSESLGSINNEQFF.

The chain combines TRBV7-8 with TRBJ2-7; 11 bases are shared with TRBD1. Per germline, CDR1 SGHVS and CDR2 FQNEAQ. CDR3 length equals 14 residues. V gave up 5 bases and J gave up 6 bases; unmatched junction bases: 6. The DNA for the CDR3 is TGTGCCAGCAGCGGACAGGGGGCGCGAACCGAGCAGTACTTC. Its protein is CASSGQGARTEQYF.

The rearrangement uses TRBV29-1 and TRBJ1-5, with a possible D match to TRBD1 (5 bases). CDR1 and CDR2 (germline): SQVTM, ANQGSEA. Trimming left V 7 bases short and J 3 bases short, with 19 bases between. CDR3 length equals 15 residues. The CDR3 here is CSAAGSVGDNQPQHF. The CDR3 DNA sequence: TGCAGCGCTGCGGGAAGTGTGGGGGACAATCAGCCCCAGCATTTT. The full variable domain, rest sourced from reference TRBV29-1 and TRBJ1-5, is SAVISQKPSRDICQRGTSLTIQCQVDSQVTMMFWYRQQPGQSLTLIATANQGSEATYESGFVIDKFPISRPNLTFSTLTVSNMSPEDSSIYLCSAAGSVGDNQPQHFGDGTRLSIL.

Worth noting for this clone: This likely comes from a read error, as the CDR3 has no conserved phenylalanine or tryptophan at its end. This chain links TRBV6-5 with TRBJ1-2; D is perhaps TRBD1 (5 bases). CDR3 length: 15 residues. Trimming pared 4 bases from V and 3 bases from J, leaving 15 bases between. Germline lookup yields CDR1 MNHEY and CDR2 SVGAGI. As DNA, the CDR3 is TGTGCCAGCAGTTCCACGAATGAGGGGCACTATGGCTACACCCTC. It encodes CASSSTNEGHYGYTL.

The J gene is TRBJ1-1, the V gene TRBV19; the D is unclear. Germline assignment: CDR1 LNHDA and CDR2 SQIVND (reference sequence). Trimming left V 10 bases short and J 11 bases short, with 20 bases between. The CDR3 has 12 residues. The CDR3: CANTSPGVRAFF. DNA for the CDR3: TGTGCCAACACCTCGCCTGGAGTTCGGGCTTTCTTT.

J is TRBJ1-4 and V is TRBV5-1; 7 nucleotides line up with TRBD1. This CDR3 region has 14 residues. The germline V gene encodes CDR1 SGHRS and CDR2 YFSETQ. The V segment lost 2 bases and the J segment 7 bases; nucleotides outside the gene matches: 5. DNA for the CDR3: TGCGCCAGCAGCTTTAGGGCAGGGGGTGAAAAACTGTTTTTT. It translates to CASSFRAGGEKLFF.

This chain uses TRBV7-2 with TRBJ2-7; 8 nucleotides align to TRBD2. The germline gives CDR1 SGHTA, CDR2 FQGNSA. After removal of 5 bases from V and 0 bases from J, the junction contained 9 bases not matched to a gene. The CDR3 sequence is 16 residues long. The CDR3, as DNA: TGTGCCAGCAGCCCTATAGCGGGGAGGAGCTCCTACGAGCAGTACTTC. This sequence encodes CASSPIAGRSSYEQYF.

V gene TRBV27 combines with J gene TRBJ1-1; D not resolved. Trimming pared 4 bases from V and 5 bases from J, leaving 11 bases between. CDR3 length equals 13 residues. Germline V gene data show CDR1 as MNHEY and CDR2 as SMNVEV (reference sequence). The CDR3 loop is CASSSRFLTEAFF. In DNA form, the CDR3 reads TGTGCCAGCAGTTCCAGGTTCCTTACTGAAGCTTTCTTT.

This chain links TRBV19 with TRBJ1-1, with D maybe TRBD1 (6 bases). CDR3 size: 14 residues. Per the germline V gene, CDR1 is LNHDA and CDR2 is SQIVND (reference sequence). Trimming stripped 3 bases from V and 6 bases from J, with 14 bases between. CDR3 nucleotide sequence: TGTGCCAGTAGTATCGGGGGTGGACAGCCTGAAGCTTTCTTT. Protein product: CASSIGGGQPEAFF.

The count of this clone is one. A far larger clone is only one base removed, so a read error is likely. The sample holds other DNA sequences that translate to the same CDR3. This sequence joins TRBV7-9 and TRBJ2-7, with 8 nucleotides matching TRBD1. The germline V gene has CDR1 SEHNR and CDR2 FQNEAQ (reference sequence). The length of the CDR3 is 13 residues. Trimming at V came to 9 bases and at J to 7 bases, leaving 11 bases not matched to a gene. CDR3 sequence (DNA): TGTGCCAGTAGCCAAGGCACAGGGGGAGAGCAGTACTTC. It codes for CASSQGTGGEQYF. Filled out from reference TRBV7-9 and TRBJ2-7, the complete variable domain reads DTGVSQNPRHKITKRGQNVTFRCDPISEHNRLYWYRQTLGQGPEFLTYFQNEAQLEKSRLLSDRFSAERPKGSFSTLEIQRTEQGDSAMYLCASSQGTGGEQYFGPGTRLTVT.

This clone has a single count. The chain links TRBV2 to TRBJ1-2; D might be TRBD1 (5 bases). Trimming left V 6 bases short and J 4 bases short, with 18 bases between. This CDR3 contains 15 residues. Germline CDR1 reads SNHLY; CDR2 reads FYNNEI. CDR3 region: CASRPHDSTLYGYTF. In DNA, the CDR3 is TGTGCCAGCAGACCTCACGACAGTACCCTCTATGGCTACACCTTC.

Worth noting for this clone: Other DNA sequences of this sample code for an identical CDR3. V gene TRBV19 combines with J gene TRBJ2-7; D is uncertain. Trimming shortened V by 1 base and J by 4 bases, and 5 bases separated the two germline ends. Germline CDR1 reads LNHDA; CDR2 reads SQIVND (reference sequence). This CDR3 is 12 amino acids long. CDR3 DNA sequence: TGTGCCAGTAGTATAGGCGGTTACGAGCAGTACTTC. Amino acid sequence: CASSIGGYEQYF.

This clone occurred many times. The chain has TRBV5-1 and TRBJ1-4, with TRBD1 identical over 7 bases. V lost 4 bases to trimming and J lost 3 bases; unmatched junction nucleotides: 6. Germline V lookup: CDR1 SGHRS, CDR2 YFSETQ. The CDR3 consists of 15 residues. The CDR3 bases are TGCGCCAGCAGCGGTCAGACAGGGCCTAATGAAAAACTGTTTTTT. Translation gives CASSGQTGPNEKLFF.

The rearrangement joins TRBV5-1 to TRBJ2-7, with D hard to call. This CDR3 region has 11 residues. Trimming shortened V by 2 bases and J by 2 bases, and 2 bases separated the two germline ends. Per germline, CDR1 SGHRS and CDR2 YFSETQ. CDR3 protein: CASSFAYEQYF. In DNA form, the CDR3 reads TGCGCCAGCAGCTTCGCCTACGAGCAGTACTTC.

The CDR3 reads CASSPRSGGALGANVLTF. In DNA form, the CDR3 reads TGTGCCAGCAGCCCACGGTCAGGGGGCGCCTTAGGGGCCAACGTCCTGACTTTC. This sequence joins TRBV7-8 and TRBJ2-6, with TRBD1 matching over 8 bases. CDR1 and CDR2 (germline): SGHVS, FQNEAQ. This CDR3 region has 18 residues. The ends lost 5 bases at V and 4 bases at J; junction bases unmatched: 13.

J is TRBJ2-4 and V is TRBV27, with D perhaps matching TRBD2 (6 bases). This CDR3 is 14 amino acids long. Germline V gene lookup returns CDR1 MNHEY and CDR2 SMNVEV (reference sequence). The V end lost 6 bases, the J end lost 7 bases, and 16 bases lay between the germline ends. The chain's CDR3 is CASSEGAAGNIQYF. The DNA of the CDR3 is TGTGCCAGCAGCGAAGGGGCGGCGGGGAACATTCAGTACTTC.

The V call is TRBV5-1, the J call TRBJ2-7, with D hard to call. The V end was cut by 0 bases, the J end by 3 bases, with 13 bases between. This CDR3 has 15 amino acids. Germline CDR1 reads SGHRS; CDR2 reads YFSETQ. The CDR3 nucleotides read TGCGCCAGCAGCTTGGGGCCCAGCGACAACTACGAGCAGTACTTC. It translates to CASSLGPSDNYEQYF.

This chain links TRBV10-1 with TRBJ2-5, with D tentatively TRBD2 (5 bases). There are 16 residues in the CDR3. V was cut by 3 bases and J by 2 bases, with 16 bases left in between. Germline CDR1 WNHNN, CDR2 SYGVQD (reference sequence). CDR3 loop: CASSEGLAYGQETQYF. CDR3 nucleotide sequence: TGCGCCAGCAGTGAAGGTCTAGCCTACGGGCAAGAGACCCAGTACTTC.

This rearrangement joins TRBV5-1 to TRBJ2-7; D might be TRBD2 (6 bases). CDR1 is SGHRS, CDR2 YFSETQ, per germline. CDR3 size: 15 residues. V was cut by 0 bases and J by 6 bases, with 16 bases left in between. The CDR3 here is CASSLEPAGPVEQYF. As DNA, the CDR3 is TGCGCCAGCAGCTTGGAACCAGCGGGTCCAGTCGAGCAGTACTTC.

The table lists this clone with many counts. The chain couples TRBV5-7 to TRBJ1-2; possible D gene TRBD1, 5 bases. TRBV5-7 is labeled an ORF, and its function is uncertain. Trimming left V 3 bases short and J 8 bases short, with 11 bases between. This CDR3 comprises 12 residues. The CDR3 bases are TGTGCCAGCAGCTGCCGCTGGGGCGGCTACACCTTC. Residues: CASSCRWGGYTF.

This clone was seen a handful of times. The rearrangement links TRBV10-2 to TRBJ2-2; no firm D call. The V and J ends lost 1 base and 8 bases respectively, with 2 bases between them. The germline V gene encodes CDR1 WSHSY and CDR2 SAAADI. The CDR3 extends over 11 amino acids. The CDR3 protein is CASSELGELFF. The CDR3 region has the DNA TGCGCCAGCAGTGAGTTGGGGGAGCTGTTTTTT.

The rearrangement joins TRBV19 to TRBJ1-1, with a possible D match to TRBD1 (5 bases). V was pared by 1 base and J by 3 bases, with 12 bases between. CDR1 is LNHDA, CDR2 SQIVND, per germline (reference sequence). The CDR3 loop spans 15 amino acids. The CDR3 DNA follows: TGTGCCAGTAGTATAGGCGCAGGGCGGTACACTGAAGCTTTCTTT. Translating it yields CASSIGAGRYTEAFF.

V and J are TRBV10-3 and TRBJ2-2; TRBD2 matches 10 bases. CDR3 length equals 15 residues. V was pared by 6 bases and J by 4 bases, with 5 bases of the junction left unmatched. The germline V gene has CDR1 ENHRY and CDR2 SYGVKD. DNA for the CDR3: TGTGCCATCAGCCCGGGACTAGCGATCACCGGGGAGCTGTTTTTT. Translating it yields CAISPGLAITGELFF.

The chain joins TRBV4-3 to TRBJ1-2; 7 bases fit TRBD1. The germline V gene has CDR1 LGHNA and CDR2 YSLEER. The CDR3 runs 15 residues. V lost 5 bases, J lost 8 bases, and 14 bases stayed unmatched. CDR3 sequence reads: CASSSRQGISGGYTF. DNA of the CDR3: TGCGCCAGCAGCTCCCGACAGGGCATATCAGGCGGCTACACCTTC.

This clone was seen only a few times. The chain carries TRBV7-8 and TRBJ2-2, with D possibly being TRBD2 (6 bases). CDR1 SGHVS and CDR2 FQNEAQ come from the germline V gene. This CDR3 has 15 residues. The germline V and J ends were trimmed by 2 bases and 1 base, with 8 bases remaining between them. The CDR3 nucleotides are TGTGCCAGCAGCTTAAACGGGGGGAACACCGGGGAGCTGTTTTTT. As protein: CASSLNGGNTGELFF.

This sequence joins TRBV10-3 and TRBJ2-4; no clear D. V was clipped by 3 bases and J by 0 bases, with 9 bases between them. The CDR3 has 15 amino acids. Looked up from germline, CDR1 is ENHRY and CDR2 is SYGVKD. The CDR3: CAISDRAEAKNIQYF. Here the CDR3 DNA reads TGTGCCATCAGTGATCGGGCAGAAGCCAAAAACATTCAGTACTTC.

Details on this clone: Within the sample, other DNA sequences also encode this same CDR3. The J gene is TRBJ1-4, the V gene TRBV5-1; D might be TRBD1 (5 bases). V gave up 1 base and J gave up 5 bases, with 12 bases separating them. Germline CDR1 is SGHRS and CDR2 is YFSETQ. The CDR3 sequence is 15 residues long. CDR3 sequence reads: CASSLSQGGNEKLFF. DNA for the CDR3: TGCGCCAGCAGCTTGTCCCAGGGAGGGAATGAAAAACTGTTTTTT.

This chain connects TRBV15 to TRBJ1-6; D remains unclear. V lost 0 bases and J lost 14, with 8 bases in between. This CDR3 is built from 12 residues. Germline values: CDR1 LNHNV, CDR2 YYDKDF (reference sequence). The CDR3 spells CATSRDRTTLHF. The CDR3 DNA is TGTGCCACCAGCAGAGATCGGACTACCCTCCACTTT.

The CDR3 DNA reads TGTGCCATCAGTGAGTCTTTTGCTAGCGCGTACGAGCAGTACTTC. Translated: CAISESFASAYEQYF. V usage is TRBV10-3 and J usage is TRBJ2-7; D possibly corresponds to TRBD2 (6 bases). The CDR3 loop spans 15 amino acids. V was trimmed by 0 bases and J by 4 bases, leaving 13 bases between them. Germline CDR1 ENHRY, CDR2 SYGVKD.